These 18 T cell receptor beta chains came from one sample sequenced in a study of cytomegalovirus exposure and HLA in healthy donors. Profiling relied on immunoSEQ multiplex PCR, and the TCRdb table lists in-frame clones only, not all of them. The table includes 150,000 to 200,000 clones, roughly 82% detected once. The sequenced material came from PBMCs. These receptors were taken from a woman aged 30 to 39 in good health and CMV-seropositive.

This chain uses TRBV5-6 with TRBJ2-7; 9 bases line up with TRBD1. This CDR3 is 15 amino acids long. V trimming: 4 bases; J trimming: 0 bases; junction bases outside the gene matches: 5. The germline V gene encodes CDR1 SGHDT and CDR2 YYEEEE. DNA for the CDR3: TGTGCCAGCAGCCTAGGGACAGGGAGCTCCTACGAGCAGTACTTC. Amino acids: CASSLGTGSSYEQYF.

The chain employs TRBV5-1 and TRBJ2-3, with D maybe TRBD1 (8 bases). V lost 3 bases and J 4 bases, leaving 12 bases between the germline ends. This CDR3 spans 14 amino acids. Germline V gene sequence: CDR1 SGHRS, CDR2 YFSETQ. The CDR3 protein is CASSWGGQADTQYF. The CDR3 nucleotides read TGCGCCAGCAGCTGGGGGGGACAGGCAGATACGCAGTATTTT. Looking up the rest from reference TRBV5-1 and TRBJ2-3 gives the full variable domain: KAGVTQTPRYLIKTRGQQVTLSCSPISGHRSVSWYQQTPGQGLQFLFEYFSETQRNKGNFPGRFSGRQFSNSRSEMNVSTLELGDSALYLCASSWGGQADTQYFGPGTRLTVL.

The chain carries TRBV7-2 and TRBJ2-7; 8 nucleotides match TRBD2. V lost 5 bases, J lost 1 base, and 4 bases stayed unmatched. CDR3 length: 14 amino acids. Germline CDR1 and CDR2: SGHTA and FQGNSA. This chain's CDR3 is CASSDTSGSYEQYF. In DNA form, the CDR3 reads TGTGCCAGCAGCGACACTAGCGGTTCCTACGAGCAGTACTTC.

The rearrangement links TRBV7-9 to TRBJ1-1; D call uncertain. This CDR3 comprises 12 residues. Trimming pared 1 base from V and 4 bases from J, leaving 4 bases between. From germline, CDR1 is SEHNR and CDR2 FQNEAQ (reference sequence). The CDR3 nucleotides read TGTGCCAGCAGCTTAGACACCACTGAAGCTTTCTTT. This codes for CASSLDTTEAFF.

The chain recombines TRBV6-1 with TRBJ2-6; 7 nucleotides agree with TRBD1. The length of the CDR3 is 18 residues. Germline V CDR1 and CDR2: MNHNS, SASEGT. Trimming at V came to 4 bases and at J to 0 bases, leaving 9 bases not matched to a gene. CDR3 region: CASSGLGQADSGANVLTF. The DNA for the CDR3 is TGTGCCAGCAGTGGTTTAGGACAGGCTGACTCTGGGGCCAACGTCCTGACTTTC.

The V gene is TRBV29-1, the J gene TRBJ2-3; 14 positions match TRBD2. The trim removed 3 bases at V and 1 base at J, leaving 21 bases unmatched. The CDR3 runs 22 residues. Germline V gene lookup returns CDR1 SQVTM and CDR2 ANQGSEA. CDR3: CSVEDEGGPGLAGEEGTDTQYF. CDR3 nucleotides: TGCAGCGTTGAGGATGAAGGGGGGCCGGGACTAGCGGGAGAGGAGGGCACAGATACGCAGTATTTT.

The chain employs TRBV18 and TRBJ2-7; possible D gene TRBD1, 6 bases. V was cut by 3 bases and J by 1 base, with 10 bases left in between. The CDR3 has 14 amino acids. Germline CDR1 and CDR2: KGHSH and LQKENI. In DNA form, the CDR3 reads TGTGCCAGCTCACCTCAGGGGAAGTCCTACGAGCAGTACTTC. Translated, it gives CASSPQGKSYEQYF.

The chain carries TRBV6-5 and TRBJ2-1; D perhaps matches TRBD2 (5 bases). The CDR3 extends over 11 amino acids. Germline V gene sequence: CDR1 MNHEY, CDR2 SVGAGI. Trimming cost V 8 bases and J 10 bases, with 12 bases left between them. For the CDR3, the DNA is TGTGCCAGCCGACGGGATGGGGAGCAGTTCTTC. It translates to CASRRDGEQFF.

V is TRBV9 and J is TRBJ1-5; 7 positions agree with TRBD1. Per germline, CDR1 SGDLS and CDR2 YYNGEE. The V gene end was trimmed by 3 bases and the J gene end by 7 bases; junction bases not matched to a gene: 4. CDR3 length equals 13 residues. This CDR3 is CASSEWDRQPQHF. Written as DNA, the CDR3 is TGTGCCAGCAGCGAGTGGGACAGACAGCCCCAGCATTTT.

The count of this clone is one. This chain uses TRBV15 with TRBJ2-7; 8 bases match TRBD2. Germline CDR1 and CDR2: LNHNV and YYDKDF (reference sequence). The CDR3 runs to 15 residues. V shed 1 base and J 6 bases; nucleotides not matched to a gene: 8. CDR3 bases: TGTGCCACCAGCAGAGCTACGGGAGGGCCGTTCGAGCAGTACTTC. Translating it yields CATSRATGGPFEQYF.

This chain joins TRBV5-1 and TRBJ1-5; D gene ambiguous. The CDR3 has 13 amino acids. Per germline, CDR1 SGHRS and CDR2 YFSETQ. Trimming shortened V by 5 bases and J by 1 base, and 7 bases separated the two germline ends. CDR3 DNA: TGCGCCAGCAGTCAGGCGAGCAATCAGCCCCAGCATTTT. Translating it yields CASSQASNQPQHF.

The J gene is TRBJ2-1, the V gene TRBV11-1; D perhaps matches TRBD1 (6 bases). This CDR3 has 17 amino acids. The germline V and J ends were trimmed by 5 bases and 3 bases, with 20 bases remaining between them. Germline V lookup: CDR1 SGHAT, CDR2 FQDESV (reference sequence). DNA for the CDR3: TGTGCCAGCAGCCACCCGAGGTGGGACAACCACTACAATGAGCAGTTCTTC. It encodes CASSHPRWDNHYNEQFF.

This chain links TRBV2 with TRBJ2-7, with 12 bases identical to TRBD2. The germline V gene encodes CDR1 SNHLY and CDR2 FYNNEI. J was trimmed by 3 bases and V by 5 bases; bases with no gene match: 5. CDR3 length: 15 residues. As DNA, the CDR3 is TGTGCCAGCAGTCGAGGACTAGCGGGGAACTACGAGCAGTACTTC. This translates into CASSRGLAGNYEQYF.

The rearrangement uses TRBV19 and TRBJ1-2, with TRBD1 as a possible D gene (5 bases). V was clipped by 3 bases and J by 2 bases, with 7 bases between them. Germline V gives CDR1 LNHDA, CDR2 SQIVND (reference sequence). The length of the CDR3 is 13 residues. The CDR3 sequence: CASSIAGNYGYTF. In nucleotides, the CDR3 is TGTGCCAGTAGTATTGCAGGGAACTATGGCTACACCTTC. The whole variable domain, remainder taken from reference TRBV19 and TRBJ1-2, is DGGITQSPKYLFRKEGQNVTLSCEQNLNHDAMYWYRQDPGQGLRLIYYSQIVNDFQKGDIAEGYSVSREKKESFPLTVTSAQKNPTAFYLCASSIAGNYGYTFGSGTRLTVV.

V usage is TRBV5-1 and J usage is TRBJ2-5, with TRBD2 as a possible D gene (5 bases). The CDR3 extends over 13 amino acids. The germline CDR1 and CDR2 sequences are SGHRS and YFSETQ. V gave up 2 bases and J gave up 5 bases, with 10 bases separating them. The CDR3 loop reads CASSFAAEETQYF. The CDR3, as DNA: TGCGCCAGCAGCTTTGCAGCGGAGGAGACCCAGTACTTC. The whole variable domain, filled in from reference TRBV5-1 and TRBJ2-5, reads KAGVTQTPRYLIKTRGQQVTLSCSPISGHRSVSWYQQTPGQGLQFLFEYFSETQRNKGNFPGRFSGRQFSNSRSEMNVSTLELGDSALYLCASSFAAEETQYFGPGTRLLVL.

The genes are TRBV28 and TRBJ1-5; the match to TRBD1 covers 10 bases. Germline assignment: CDR1 MDHEN and CDR2 SYDVKM. V dropped 5 bases and J dropped 4; count of bases not matched to a gene: 5. The CDR3 has 15 residues. CDR3 sequence (DNA): TGTGCCAGCAGTCCCGGGGACAGGGGAAATCAGCCCCAGCATTTT. Amino acid sequence: CASSPGDRGNQPQHF. The full variable domain, its missing parts supplied by reference TRBV28 and TRBJ1-5, is DVKVTQSSRYLVKRTGEKVFLECVQDMDHENMFWYRQDPGLGLRLIYFSYDVKMKEKGDIPEGYSVSREKKERFSLILESASTNQTSMYLCASSPGDRGNQPQHFGDGTRLSIL.

The V gene is TRBV29-1, the J gene TRBJ1-1; D is perhaps TRBD1 (5 bases). Germline CDR1 and CDR2: SQVTM and ANQGSEA. V was pared by 8 bases and J by 3 bases, with 16 bases between. The CDR3 is 13 residues long. CDR3 protein: CSYAGTLHTEAFF. CDR3 in DNA: TGCAGCTACGCCGGGACTCTCCACACTGAAGCTTTCTTT.

The V gene is TRBV6-5, the J gene TRBJ1-1; D is uncertain. The CDR3 extends over 15 amino acids. From germline, CDR1 is MNHEY and CDR2 SVGAGI. Trimming removed 2 bases from V and 0 bases from J, with 10 bases in between. CDR3 amino acids: CASSYGPVMNTEAFF. The DNA of the CDR3 is TGTGCCAGCAGTTACGGTCCGGTAATGAACACTGAAGCTTTCTTT.